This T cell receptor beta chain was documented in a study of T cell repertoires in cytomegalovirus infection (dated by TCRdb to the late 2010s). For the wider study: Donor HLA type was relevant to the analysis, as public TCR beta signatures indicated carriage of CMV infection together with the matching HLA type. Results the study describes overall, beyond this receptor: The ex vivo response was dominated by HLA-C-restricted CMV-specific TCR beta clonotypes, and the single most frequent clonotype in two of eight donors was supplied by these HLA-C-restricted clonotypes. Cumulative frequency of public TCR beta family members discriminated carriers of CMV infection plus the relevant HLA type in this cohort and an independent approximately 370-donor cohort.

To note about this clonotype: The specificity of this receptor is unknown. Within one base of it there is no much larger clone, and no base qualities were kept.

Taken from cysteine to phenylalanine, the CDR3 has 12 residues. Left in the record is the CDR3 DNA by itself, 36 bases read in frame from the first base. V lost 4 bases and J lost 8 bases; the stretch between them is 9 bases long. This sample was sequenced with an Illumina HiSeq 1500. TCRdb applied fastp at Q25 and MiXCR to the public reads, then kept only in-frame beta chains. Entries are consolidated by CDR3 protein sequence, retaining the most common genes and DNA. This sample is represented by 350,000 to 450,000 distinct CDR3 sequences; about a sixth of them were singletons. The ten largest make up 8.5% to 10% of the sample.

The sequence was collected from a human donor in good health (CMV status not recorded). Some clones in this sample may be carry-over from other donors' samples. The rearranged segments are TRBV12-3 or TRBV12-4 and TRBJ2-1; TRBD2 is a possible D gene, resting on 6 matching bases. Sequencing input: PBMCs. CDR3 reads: CASSSGTHEQFF. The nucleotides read TGTGCCAGCAGTTCGGGGACTCATGAGCAGTTCTTC.